The clone carrying this T cell receptor beta chain was detected only once. Its antigen is currently unknown. Lymphocytes from graft epithelium and lamina propria were isolated. These data belong to a study of graft-versus-host responses after intestinal transplantation. Study background: Anti-thymocyte globulin induction, then tacrolimus and steroids for about three years, went to all recipients. Study-wide results and limits: Recipient bone marrow held GvH clones, some seen earlier in ileum or blood.

Here immunoSEQ multiplex PCR was the method, and the copy in TCRdb shows in-frame clones only, minus some. The profile shows 4,000 or so clones, approximately 77% of them singletons. The J segment lost 4 bases and the V segment lost 5 bases, leaving 7 bases of the junction unmatched. Germline V lookup: CDR1 SGHAT, CDR2 FQNNGV. The CDR3 has 17 amino acids. The sequence came from a human patient who received an intestinal transplant, so some T cells may come from the graft donor. This sample comprised ileum tissue, obtained 1,000 to 1,300 days after intestinal transplantation. V usage is TRBV11-2 and J usage is TRBJ2-5; TRBD2 matches 16 bases. The CDR3 DNA reads TGTGCCAGCAGCCCCGGGACTAGCGGGGGGGCGAGAGAGACCCAGTACTTC. It encodes CASSPGTSGGARETQYF.